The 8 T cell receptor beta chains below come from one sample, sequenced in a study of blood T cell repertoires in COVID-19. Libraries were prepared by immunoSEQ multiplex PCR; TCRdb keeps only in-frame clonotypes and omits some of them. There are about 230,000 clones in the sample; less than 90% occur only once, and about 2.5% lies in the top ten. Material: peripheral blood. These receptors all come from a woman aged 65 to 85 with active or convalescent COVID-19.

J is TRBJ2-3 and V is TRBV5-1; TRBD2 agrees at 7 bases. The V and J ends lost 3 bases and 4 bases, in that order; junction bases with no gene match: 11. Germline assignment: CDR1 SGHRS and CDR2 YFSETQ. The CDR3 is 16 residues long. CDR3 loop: CASSSGYRLAADTQYF. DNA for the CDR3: TGCGCCAGCAGCTCCGGGTACCGACTAGCTGCAGATACGCAGTATTTT.

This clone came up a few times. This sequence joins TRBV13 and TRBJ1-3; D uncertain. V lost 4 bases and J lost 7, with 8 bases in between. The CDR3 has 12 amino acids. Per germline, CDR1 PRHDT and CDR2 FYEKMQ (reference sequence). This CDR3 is CASSSLRNTIYF. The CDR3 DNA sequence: TGTGCCAGCAGCTCCCTGAGGAACACCATATATTTT.

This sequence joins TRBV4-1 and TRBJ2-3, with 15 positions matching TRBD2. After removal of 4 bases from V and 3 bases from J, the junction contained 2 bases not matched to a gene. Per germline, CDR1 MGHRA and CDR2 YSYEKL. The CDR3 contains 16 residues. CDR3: CASSLGTSGRTDTQYF. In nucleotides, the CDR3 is TGCGCCAGCAGCCTCGGGACTAGCGGGAGGACAGATACGCAGTATTTT.

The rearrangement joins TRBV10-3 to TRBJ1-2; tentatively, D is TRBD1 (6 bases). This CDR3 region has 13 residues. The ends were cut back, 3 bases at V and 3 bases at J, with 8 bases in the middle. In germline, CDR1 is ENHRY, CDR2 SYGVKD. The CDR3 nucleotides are TGTGCCATCAGTGACAGGGGTGACTATGGCTACACCTTC. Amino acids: CAISDRGDYGYTF.

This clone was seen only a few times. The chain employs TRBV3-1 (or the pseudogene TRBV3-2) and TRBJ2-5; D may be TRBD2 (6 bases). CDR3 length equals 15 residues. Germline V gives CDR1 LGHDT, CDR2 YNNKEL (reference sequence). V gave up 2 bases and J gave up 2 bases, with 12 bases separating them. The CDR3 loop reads CASSQSLATQETQYF. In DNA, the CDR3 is TGTGCCAGCAGCCAATCTCTAGCGACACAAGAGACCCAGTACTTC.

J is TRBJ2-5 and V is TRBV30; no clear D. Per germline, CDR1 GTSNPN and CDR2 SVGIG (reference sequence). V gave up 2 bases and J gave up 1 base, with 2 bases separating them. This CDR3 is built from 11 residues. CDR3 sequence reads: CAWSLQETQYF. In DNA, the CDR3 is TGTGCCTGGAGTCTCCAAGAGACCCAGTACTTC.

Here the CDR3 DNA reads TGCGCCAGCAGTTTGGGCCCTGCCGAGCAGCCCCAGCATTTT. Its translation is CASSLGPAEQPQHF. This chain uses TRBV10-2 with TRBJ1-5; no reliable D call. V was trimmed by 5 bases and J by 7 bases, leaving 15 bases between them. The CDR3 covers 14 residues. From germline, CDR1 is WSHSY and CDR2 SAAADI.

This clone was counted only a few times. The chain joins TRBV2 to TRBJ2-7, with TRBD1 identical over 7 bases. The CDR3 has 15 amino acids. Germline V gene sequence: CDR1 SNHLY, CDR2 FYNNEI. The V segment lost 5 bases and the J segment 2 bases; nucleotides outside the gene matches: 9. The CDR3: CASSFPGTATYEQYF. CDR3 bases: TGTGCCAGCAGTTTCCCGGGGACAGCCACCTACGAGCAGTACTTC.